This TCR beta chain was retrieved from a study of neoadjuvant nivolumab and ipilimumab in lung cancer. Study-wide results and caveats: Pathologic regression was not significantly tied to TCR clonality. Only two of four nivolumab-treated tumors gained richness and clonality by surgery. Higher pretherapy blood TCR richness went with higher resected-tumor richness.

Profiled with immunoSEQ multiplex PCR; TCRdb holds only in-frame clones, not every one. Of about 19,000 clones listed, over 80% are singletons. Comments on this clone: The antigen remains undetermined.

The germline gives CDR1 LNHDA, CDR2 SQIVND (reference sequence). The length of the CDR3 is 15 residues. V lost 7 bases to trimming and J lost 0 bases, with 13 bases between them. The source was peripheral blood, collected before neoadjuvant nivolumab, alone or with ipilimumab. The gene calls are TRBV19 and TRBJ2-1; D might be TRBD2 (6 bases). The receptor was isolated from an adult with non-small cell lung cancer. The CDR3 DNA sequence: TGTGCCAGTATGGGGACTTTGAGCTCCTACAATGAGCAGTTCTTC. The encoded protein is CASMGTLSSYNEQFF.